The clone carrying this T cell receptor (beta chain) has a handful of counts. No antigen is known for it. The V end was cut by 5 bases, the J end by 6 bases, with 13 bases between. The CDR3 consists of 14 residues. Germline CDR1 is SEHNR and CDR2 is FQNEAQ (reference sequence). The data derive from a study of vaccination and CD4 T cells after COVID-19. Regarding the study as a whole: When vaccine-specific clones from convalescent patients were examined, 304 of 307 were spike mono-reactive.

Cultured CD4+ T cells had their DNA profiled by the Oncomine TCR Beta short-read assay. TCRdb re-derived calls from the PCR reads in MiXCR, one entry per CDR3 protein. The profile covers roughly 16,000 distinct CDR3 sequences, with around 47% appearing a single time and about 3.7% taken by the ten largest. Specified treatment: approximately nine-day PBMC culture with coronavirus spike peptide pools or control peptides (ViraFEST assay). Spanning March to December 2020, the positive PCR dates came before US Alpha, Beta and Delta variants. The chain has TRBV7-9 and TRBJ1-4; D is perhaps TRBD1 (5 bases). The sequence derives from a human donor who had recovered from COVID-19. Sequencing input: CD4+ T cells from blood, cultured in vitro. This CDR3 is CASSRTGTDEKLFF. The CDR3 DNA is TGTGCCAGCAGCCGGACCGGGACTGATGAAAAACTGTTTTTT.